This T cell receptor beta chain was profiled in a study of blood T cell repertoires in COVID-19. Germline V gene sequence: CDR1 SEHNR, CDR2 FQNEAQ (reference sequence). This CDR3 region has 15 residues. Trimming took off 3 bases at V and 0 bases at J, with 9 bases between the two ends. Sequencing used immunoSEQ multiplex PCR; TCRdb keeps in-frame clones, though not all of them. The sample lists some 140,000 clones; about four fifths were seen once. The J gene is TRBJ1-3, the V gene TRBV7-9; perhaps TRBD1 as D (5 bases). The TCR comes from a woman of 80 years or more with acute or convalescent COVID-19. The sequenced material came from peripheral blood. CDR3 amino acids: CASSLAGGSGNTIYF. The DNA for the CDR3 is TGTGCCAGCAGCTTGGCGGGGGGCTCTGGAAACACCATATATTTT.